The text below deals with one T cell receptor beta chain. As yet, its antigen is unknown. A far more abundant clone sits one base away, making this likely a read error. The CDR3 covers 14 residues. Germline CDR1 reads MNHEY; CDR2 reads SVGAGI. V lost 7 bases, J lost 3 bases, and 10 bases lay in between. This sample is part of a study of prognosis after radiotherapy for stage I lung cancer. Regarding the study as a whole: Reduced unique TCR clone counts were recorded after stereotactic body radiation therapy, with a median of approximately 10,000 versus 7,000.

It was by two-round multiplex PCR that TCR beta CDR3 was amplified from genomic DNA. Gene-specific primers for each TRBV and TRBJ gene drove first-round PCR. TCRdb independently ran MiXCR on the multiplex PCR reads; one entry per CDR3 protein. Of fewer than 35,000 distinct CDR3 sequences in the sample, under 60% were seen once. Material: PBMCs, obtained before or after stereotactic body radiation therapy (not recorded which). The TCR was taken from a donor aged 50 or older with non-small cell lung cancer. The chain uses TRBV6-5 and TRBJ1-6, with D unresolved. The CDR3 reads CASTMGYYNSPLHF. CDR3 nucleotides: TGTGCCAGCACAATGGGGTACTATAATTCACCCCTCCACTTT.